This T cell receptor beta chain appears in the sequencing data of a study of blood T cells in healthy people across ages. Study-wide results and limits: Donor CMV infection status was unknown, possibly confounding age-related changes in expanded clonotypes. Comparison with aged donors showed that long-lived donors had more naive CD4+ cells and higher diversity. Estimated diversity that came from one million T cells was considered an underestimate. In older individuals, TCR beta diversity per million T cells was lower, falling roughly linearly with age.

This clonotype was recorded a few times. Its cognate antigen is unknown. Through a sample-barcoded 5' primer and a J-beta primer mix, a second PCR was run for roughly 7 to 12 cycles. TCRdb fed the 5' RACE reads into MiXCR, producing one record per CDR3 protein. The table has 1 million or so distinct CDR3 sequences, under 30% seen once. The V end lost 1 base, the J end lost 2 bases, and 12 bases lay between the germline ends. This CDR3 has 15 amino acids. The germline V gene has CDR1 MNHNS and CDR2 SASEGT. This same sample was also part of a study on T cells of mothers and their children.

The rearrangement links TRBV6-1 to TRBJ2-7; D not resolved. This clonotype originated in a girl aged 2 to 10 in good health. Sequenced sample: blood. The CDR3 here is CASSEEDSTTYEQYF. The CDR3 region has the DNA TGTGCCAGCAGTGAAGAAGATAGCACGACCTACGAGCAGTACTTC.